This T cell receptor (beta chain) appears in the sequencing data of a study of OX40 agonist ivuxolimab in advanced cancers. Looking at the study overall: The study gave patients intravenous ivuxolimab at 0.01 to 10 mg/kg every 2 weeks. Each dose-escalation patient presented with hepatocellular carcinoma, melanoma, renal cell or head and neck cancer. About 42% of patients had received prior checkpoint inhibitor therapy.

This CDR3 is built from 14 residues. Germline values: CDR1 SGHRS, CDR2 YFSETQ. The germline V and J ends were trimmed by 0 bases and 9 bases, with 13 bases remaining between them. Assay: immunoSEQ multiplex PCR; the TCRdb copy retains only in-frame clones and omits some. Of just under 95,000 clones detected, roughly 84% appear once; the ten largest clones hold under 0.35%. Findings and caveats of the study: Clonal expansion in partial responders at 0.1-3.0 mg/kg ranked among the lowest.

In the case of this clone: The antigen is undetermined.

This clonotype originated in an adult with an advanced solid tumor such as melanoma, head and neck, liver or kidney cancer. This specimen was CD4+ or CD8+ T cells sorted from blood, taken in a trial of the OX40 agonist ivuxolimab. The chain links TRBV5-1 to TRBJ1-3; D is ambiguous. The DNA for the CDR3 is TGCGCCAGCAGCTTGGGACGGAGTGATGGCACCATATATTTT. Protein sequence: CASSLGRSDGTIYF. Full variable domain (outside the CDR3, taken from reference TRBV5-1 and TRBJ1-3): KAGVTQTPRYLIKTRGQQVTLSCSPISGHRSVSWYQQTPGQGLQFLFEYFSETQRNKGNFPGRFSGRQFSNSRSEMNVSTLELGDSALYLCASSLGRSDGTIYFGEGSWLTVV.